A single sample is the source of the 10 T cell receptor beta chains below, sequenced in a study of T cell responses to AZD1222 COVID-19 vaccine. Clones were sequenced by immunoSEQ multiplex PCR, and TCRdb holds only the in-frame ones, with some missing. Of about 140,000 clones listed, 90% are singletons. Sequencing used peripheral blood, obtained 28 days after the second AZD1222 dose. The receptors stem from an adult who received the AZD1222 COVID-19 vaccine.

The V and J genes are TRBV10-3 and TRBJ1-2; perhaps TRBD1 as D (5 bases). The CDR3 consists of 13 residues. In germline, CDR1 is ENHRY, CDR2 SYGVKD. The V gene lost 4 bases and the J gene lost 4 bases, with 10 bases spanning the gap. The CDR3 is CAISGDVGYGYTF. CDR3 nucleotide sequence: TGTGCCATCAGTGGGGACGTTGGCTATGGCTACACCTTC.

The genes are TRBV24-1 and TRBJ2-3, with unresolved D. This CDR3 is 11 amino acids long. Germline V gives CDR1 KGHDR, CDR2 SFDVKD. With 5 bases removed from V and 5 bases from J, the gap between germline ends came to 4 bases. The CDR3, as DNA: TGTGCCACCAGTGTTAGAGATACGCAGTATTTT. This sequence encodes CATSVRDTQYF.

The chain carries TRBV5-6 and TRBJ1-3; 9 bases line up with TRBD1. Trimming removed 4 bases from V and 2 bases from J; junction bases left unmatched: 10. The germline V gene encodes CDR1 SGHDT and CDR2 YYEEEE. This CDR3 spans 17 amino acids. As DNA, the CDR3 is TGTGCCAGCAGCCGAAGGGGACAGGGATTGGCTGGAAACACCATATATTTT. Protein product: CASSRRGQGLAGNTIYF.

The J gene is TRBJ2-5, the V gene TRBV19; 9 bases line up with TRBD1. The length of the CDR3 is 15 residues. J gave up 0 bases and V 4 bases, and 3 bases lay outside the gene matches. Per germline, CDR1 LNHDA and CDR2 SQIVND (reference sequence). CDR3 sequence: CASSKTGGYQETQYF. DNA of the CDR3: TGTGCCAGTAGTAAGACAGGGGGTTACCAAGAGACCCAGTACTTC.

The chain combines TRBV5-1 with TRBJ1-3; 7 nucleotides line up with TRBD1. CDR1 is SGHRS, CDR2 YFSETQ, per germline. Unmatched junction bases numbered 0, after V lost 0 bases and J lost 0 bases. The CDR3 has 15 residues. The DNA of the CDR3 is TGCGCCAGCAGCTTGGACAGGGGCTCTGGAAACACCATATATTTT. It yields the protein CASSLDRGSGNTIYF.

This chain links TRBV10-3 with TRBJ2-3; TRBD2 matches 9 bases. Per germline, CDR1 ENHRY and CDR2 SYGVKD. V trimming: 3 bases; J trimming: 4 bases; junction bases outside the gene matches: 11. The CDR3 runs 17 residues. The CDR3 region is CAISESFSGRAADTQYF. In DNA, the CDR3 is TGTGCCATCAGTGAAAGTTTTAGCGGGAGAGCGGCAGATACGCAGTATTTT.

This clone showed up just once. The rearrangement joins TRBV6-1 to TRBJ2-6, with 9 positions matching TRBD1. The ends lost 2 bases at V and 1 base at J; junction bases unmatched: 6. Germline CDR1 MNHNS, CDR2 SASEGT. CDR3 length: 18 amino acids. CDR3 amino acids: CASSELGTGFSGANVLTF. The CDR3 DNA sequence: TGTGCCAGCAGTGAACTTGGGACAGGGTTTTCTGGGGCCAACGTCCTGACTTTC.

This clone was found once. The rearrangement uses TRBV12-3 or TRBV12-4 and TRBJ1-1, with D perhaps matching TRBD1 (5 bases). Trimming removed 5 bases at V and 2 bases at J, with 9 bases between. The CDR3 consists of 13 residues. CDR3 protein: CASSNQGNTEAFF. The CDR3 DNA reads as TGTGCCAGCAGTAATCAGGGAAACACTGAAGCTTTCTTT.

V is TRBV19 and J is TRBJ2-7, with unresolved D. This CDR3 region has 13 residues. The V end lost 6 bases, the J end lost 1 base, and 10 bases lay between the germline ends. In germline, CDR1 is LNHDA, CDR2 SQIVND (reference sequence). CDR3: CASRVGESYEQYF. Here the CDR3 DNA reads TGTGCCAGTAGGGTGGGTGAGTCCTACGAGCAGTACTTC.

The CDR3 DNA reads TGTGCCAGCAGCCAAGCGGGGACAGCCAGTAATTCACCCCTCCACTTT. This sequence encodes CASSQAGTASNSPLHF. The rearrangement joins TRBV3-1 (or the pseudogene TRBV3-2) to TRBJ1-6; 7 bases line up with TRBD1. J gave up 6 bases and V 1 base, and 6 bases lay outside the gene matches. Germline CDR1 reads LGHDT; CDR2 reads YNNKEL (reference sequence). The CDR3 sequence is 16 residues long.